This T cell receptor (beta chain) was profiled in a study of PD-L1 blockade in urothelial cancer (TCRdb year 2017). About the study as a whole: All patients started therapy around 2014 and received atezolizumab 1,200 mg intravenously every 3 weeks. Durable clinical benefit was achieved by nine patients and was not achieved by 20 patients. Pretreatment blood TCR-seq was available for under 35 patients, at least one posttreatment blood collection was obtained for some 24 patients, and tumor TCR-seq was available for some 24 patients. Blood samples were analyzed 3 weeks after the start of treatment (second dose) and 6 weeks after the start of treatment. Blood samples gave median yields of about 150,000 T cells and approximately 80,000 unique TCRs, along with a median clonality of around 0.08. The study was an exploratory multi-omic analysis of somatic, immune and clinical correlates of response to PD-L1 blockade with atezolizumab in urothelial cancer. Pretreatment tumor samples and matched peripheral blood, collected serially before and after atezolizumab treatment, underwent TCR sequencing. In the same patients, pretreatment tumors underwent whole exome sequencing and RNA sequencing in addition to TCR sequencing. About 90% of the roughly 29 patients were males with bladder-origin urothelial cancer, and about 60% of the roughly 29 reported a prior smoking history. Durable clinical benefit was defined as a progression-free survival longer than 6 months, and TCR features were additionally tested against progression-free survival and overall survival. An ECOG performance status of 0 or 1 was recorded for the patients, and 0 to 3 prior chemotherapy regimens had been received by the patients.

Synthetic TCR analog templates were spiked into each PCR to estimate absolute template abundance from read counts. Using the immunoSEQ assay, TCRbeta CDR3 regions were amplified from genomic DNA with bias-controlled V and J gene primers. Rearranged TCRbeta segments were sequenced at approximately 20X coverage. Under the source paper's analysis protocol: Clustering was used to correct sequencing errors, and CDR3s were annotated against IMGT to assign V, D and J genes. Out-of-frame and stop-codon sequences were excluded, and only productive TCRbeta rearrangements were used in downstream analyses. Clonality was computed as one minus Shannon entropy normalized by the log of the number of unique productive sequences. Fisher's exact test with Benjamini-Hochberg correction, at a threshold of adjusted p below 0.01, was used to find clones that differed between time points or between blood and tumor. TCRdb limited this immuneACCESS table to in-frame rearrangements with V and J called. A share of clones is missing; checked studies link under half to unresolved V genes, and the rest is unexplained. V and J calls and clone size follow that table, whereas D and trimming were derived from the DNA. The sample includes 72,000 or so clones, with 88% observed a single time. 11% of the sample belongs to the ten largest clones.

V and J are truncated by 1 base and 1 base respectively, leaving an intervening sequence of 7 bases. Including the terminal cysteine and phenylalanine, the CDR3 comprises 14 residues. Only the CDR3 region is kept as DNA, spanning 42 bases read in frame from base 1. Per the germline V gene, SGHRS is the CDR1 and YFSETQ is the CDR2. What the study reported, not specific to this receptor: Patients with durable benefit showed greater expansion of tumor-associated TCR clones in peripheral blood 3 weeks after starting treatment (n ≈ 21, p = 0.022). Improved progression-free and overall survival was associated with having pretreatment peripheral blood TCR clonality below the median. Because of the small sample size (n of about 30) and the many exploratory analyses performed, the results are intended to be regarded as hypothesis-generating.

This specimen's time point label, interpreted: peripheral blood 6 weeks after treatment start. The cohort included some 30 patients with locally advanced or metastatic urothelial carcinoma who were treated at Memorial Sloan Kettering on a trial protocol. Peripheral blood mononuclear cells were collected from each patient pretreatment and during treatment, giving between 1 and 8 total time points per patient. The Qiagen DNeasy Blood extraction kit was used to purify genomic DNA from total PBMCs and from tumor samples. Collected pretreatment and during treatment, PBMCs were isolated and stored as previously described. A remark on this clone: Its specific antigen is unknown. Base qualities are not recorded, but no much larger clone differs from it by a single base.

Rearrangement joined TRBV5-1 to TRBJ2-3; the D gene remains uncertain. Sequences were derived from PBMCs, sampled around atezolizumab (anti-PD-L1) treatment. The receptor was derived from a man aged 55 to 70 with urothelial cancer. The CDR3 here reads CASSLSPRTDTQYF. The base sequence is TGCGCCAGCAGCTTGAGCCCCCGCACAGATACGCAGTATTTT.